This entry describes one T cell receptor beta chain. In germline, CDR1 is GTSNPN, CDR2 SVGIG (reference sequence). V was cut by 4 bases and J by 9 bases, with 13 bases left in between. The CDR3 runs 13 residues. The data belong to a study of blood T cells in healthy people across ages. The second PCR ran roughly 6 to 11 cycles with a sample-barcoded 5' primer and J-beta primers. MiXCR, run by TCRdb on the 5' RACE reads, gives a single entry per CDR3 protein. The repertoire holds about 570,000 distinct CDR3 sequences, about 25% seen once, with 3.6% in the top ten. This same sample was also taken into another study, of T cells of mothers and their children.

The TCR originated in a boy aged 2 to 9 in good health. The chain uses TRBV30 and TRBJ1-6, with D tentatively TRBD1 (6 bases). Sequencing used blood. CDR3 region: CAWNGGGGSPLHF. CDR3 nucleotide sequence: TGTGCCTGGAACGGAGGGGGAGGTTCACCCCTCCACTTT.